This T cell receptor (beta chain) stems from a study of blood T cell repertoires in COVID-19. Study details: Sites in the United States, Italy and Spain provided acute and convalescent COVID-19 samples. Sources were T cells, B-cell-depleted T cells, or PBMCs; the material itself was cDNA or gDNA.

Source study methods: Nucleated cell number was recorded as an estimate derived from reference gene primer amplification. Method: immunoSEQ multiplex PCR; TCRdb's copy keeps in-frame clones and lacks some. Clone size and the V and J calls come from that table; the DNA yielded D and trimming. The repertoire holds 250,000 to 350,000 clones, with roughly 80% as singletons. This CDR3 spans 17 amino acids. The V gene's germline CDR1 is KGHSH and CDR2 LQKENI. Trimming stripped 3 bases from V and 6 bases from J, with 20 bases between. This chain links TRBV18 with TRBJ2-2; possibly TRBD2 for D (6 bases). The clonotype originates from a woman in her 50s with active or convalescent COVID-19. The sequenced sample was peripheral blood. CDR3 loop: CASSPSASAKRAGELFF. The DNA of the CDR3 is TGTGCCAGCTCACCGTCGGCTAGCGCTAAGAGAGCCGGGGAGCTGTTTTTT.